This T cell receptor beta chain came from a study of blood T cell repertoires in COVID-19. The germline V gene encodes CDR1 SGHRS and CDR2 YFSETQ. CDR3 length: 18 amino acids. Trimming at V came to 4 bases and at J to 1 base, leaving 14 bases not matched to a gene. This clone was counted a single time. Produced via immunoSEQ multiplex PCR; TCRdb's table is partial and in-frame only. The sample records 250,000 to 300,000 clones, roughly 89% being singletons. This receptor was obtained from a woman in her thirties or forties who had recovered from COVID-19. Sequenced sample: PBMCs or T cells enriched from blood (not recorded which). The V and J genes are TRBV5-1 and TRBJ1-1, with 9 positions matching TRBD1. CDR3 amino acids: CASSTSPGQGTSNTEAFF. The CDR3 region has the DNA TGCGCCAGCAGCACATCACCGGGACAGGGAACTTCGAACACTGAAGCTTTCTTT. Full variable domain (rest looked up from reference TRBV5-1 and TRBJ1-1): KAGVTQTPRYLIKTRGQQVTLSCSPISGHRSVSWYQQTPGQGLQFLFEYFSETQRNKGNFPGRFSGRQFSNSRSEMNVSTLELGDSALYLCASSTSPGQGTSNTEAFFGQGTRLTVV.